This T cell receptor (beta chain) was identified in a study of cytomegalovirus exposure and HLA in healthy donors. Study-wide results and caveats: Subsequent analysis found a tendency for first-cohort TCR clusters to co-occur within the 120 or so validation repertoires.

Sequencing was performed with immunoSEQ multiplex PCR; in TCRdb, only in-frame clones are kept and a portion is missing. The sample holds about 150,000 clones, about 88% seen once. Note on this clone: The antigen remains unidentified.

The donors were members of the validation cohort comprising some 120 subjects, separate from the roughly 600-subject first cohort. Sequences were obtained from PBMCs. This clonotype originated in a young man in good health and CMV-seropositive.

This CDR3 is CASSILTSGRQETQYF. The CDR3 DNA sequence: TGCGCCAGCAGCATACTGACTAGCGGGCGGCAAGAGACCCAGTACTTC. The chain couples TRBV5-1 to TRBJ2-5, with 10 bases fitting TRBD2. The germline V gene encodes CDR1 SGHRS and CDR2 YFSETQ. This CDR3 has 16 amino acids. Trimming took 4 bases from V and 2 from J; bases not matched to a gene: 8. The variable domain in full, with the rest retrieved from reference TRBV5-1 and TRBJ2-5, is KAGVTQTPRYLIKTRGQQVTLSCSPISGHRSVSWYQQTPGQGLQFLFEYFSETQRNKGNFPGRFSGRQFSNSRSEMNVSTLELGDSALYLCASSILTSGRQETQYFGPGTRLLVL.